The rows below give T cell receptor beta chains drawn from one sample of a study of T cell responses to AZD1222 COVID-19 vaccine. Repertoires were generated with immunoSEQ multiplex PCR, while TCRdb's copy carries only in-frame clones and drops some. The table lists 130,000 to 150,000 clones, approximately 85% of them singletons. This specimen consisted of peripheral blood, obtained on day 0 of MenACWY control vaccination. The receptors were sampled from an adult in good health. CDR3s include the opening cysteine and the closing phenylalanine or tryptophan. A D gene is named only where the DNA matches it firmly. Clone size is given for some rows only: seen once, a few or many times, or a class if the clone is expanded.

D gene,J gene,V gene,clone size,CDR3 DNA,CDR3 protein
-,TRBJ1-6,TRBV10-1,-,TGCGCCAGCAGTGACCTTGGGGTAGATAATTCACCCCTCCACTTT,CASSDLGVDNSPLHF
-,TRBJ1-1,TRBV3-1/TRBV3-2,-,TGTGCCAGCAGCCAAGACCGGGGGGGATTTGCTTTCTTT,CASSQDRGGFAFF
-,TRBJ1-5,TRBV21-1,-,TGTGCCAGCCTGACGGTAAATCAGCCCCAGCATTTT,CASLTVNQPQHF
-,TRBJ2-7,TRBV2,-,TGTGCCAGCAGTTTGGCGCCTATCTACGAGCAGTACTTC,CASSLAPIYEQYF
-,TRBJ1-4,TRBV11-2,-,TGTGCCAGCAGCTTAGATCGACGTTTT,CASSLDRRF
-,TRBJ1-3,TRBV4-2,-,TGTGCCAGCAGCCAAGAAGTCCAGCCAGGAAACACCATATATTTT,CASSQEVQPGNTIYF
-,TRBJ1-3,TRBV3-1/TRBV3-2,-,TGTGCCAGCAGCCAAGAACAGACCAGGCGAGTTTCTGGAAACACCATATATTTT,CASSQEQTRRVSGNTIYF
-,TRBJ1-2,TRBV10-3,-,TGTGCCAGTCATCGAGGCGACAGGTCACAGGACTACACCTTC,CASHRGDRSQDYTF
-,TRBJ1-4,TRBV27,-,TGTGCCAGCAGTTTATTTCCGCCCCCGTCTGGGGGAATGGGTGAAAAACTGTTTTTT,CASSLFPPPSGGMGEKLFF
-,TRBJ1-6,TRBV4-2,-,TGTGCCAGCAGCCACTCGCCGTCTCCGGATTCACCCCTCCACTTT,CASSHSPSPDSPLHF
-,TRBJ2-5,TRBV5-4,-,TGTGCCAGCAGACCCGCGGCCCAAGAGACCCAGTACTTC,CASRPAAQETQYF
TRBD1,TRBJ2-3,TRBV13,-,TGTGCCAGCAGCTCAAACAGGGGGGCCACAGATACGCAGTATTTT,CASSSNRGATDTQYF
-,TRBJ1-2,TRBV4-1,-,TGCGCCAGCAGCCAAGATTCGGGGGGAGGCTATGGCTACACCTTC,CASSQDSGGGYGYTF
-,TRBJ1-2,TRBV28,-,TGTGCCAGCAGTTTTCGTGCTAACTATGGCTACACCTTC,CASSFRANYGYTF
TRBD1,TRBJ2-3,TRBV9,-,TGTGCCAGCAGCGTTGACAGGGGGATAGGGGATACGCAGTATTTT,CASSVDRGIGDTQYF
-,TRBJ2-2,TRBV7-7,-,TGTGCCAGCAGCTTGGACCAAATGACCGGGGAGCTGTTTTTT,CASSLDQMTGELFF
-,TRBJ1-1,TRBV28,-,TGTGCCAGCACCAAGAGGAGGGGTTGGTGGAACACTGAAGCTTTCTTT,CASTKRRGWWNTEAFF
-,TRBJ1-1,TRBV9,-,TGTGCCAGCAGCGTAGGGTGGGGAATGAACACTGAAGCTTTCTTT,CASSVGWGMNTEAFF
-,TRBJ1-2,TRBV7-2,-,TGTGCCAGCAGCTTAGGTGGAGCGGACCACTATGGCTACACCTTC,CASSLGGADHYGYTF
TRBD1,TRBJ1-2,TRBV28,-,TGTGCCAGCAGCTCAGGACAGGGCGATGGCTACACCTTC,CASSSGQGDGYTF
-,TRBJ2-2,TRBV15,few,TGTGCCACCGTGGGGAGTACCGGGGAGCTGTTTTTT,CATVGSTGELFF
TRBD1,TRBJ1-3,TRBV6-1,once,TGTGCCAGCAGTGAAGCGCAGCTTGGGGCAGGGGGGTACACCATATATTTT,CASSEAQLGAGGYTIYF
-,TRBJ1-6,TRBV27,-,TGTGCCAGCAGTTTGTCCAGGGACTCACCCCTCCACTTT,CASSLSRDSPLHF
-,TRBJ2-3,TRBV10-1,-,TGCGCCAGCAGCCGCAGGGGTTCGGATACGCAGTATTTT,CASSRRGSDTQYF
TRBD2,TRBJ2-3,TRBV9,-,TGTGCCAGCAGCGTACAAAGTGGGGGGGCAGATACGCAGTATTTT,CASSVQSGGADTQYF
-,TRBJ2-1,TRBV6-1,-,TGTGCCAGCAGTGACCAGGCAGGCGTGTATAATGAGCAGTTCTTC,CASSDQAGVYNEQFF
-,TRBJ1-1,TRBV7-6,-,TGTGCCAGCAGTTCCGAGCAGAACACTGAAGCTTTCTTT,CASSSEQNTEAFF
-,TRBJ1-1,TRBV12-3/TRBV12-4,-,TGTGCCAGCAGCACAATATCTGAAGCTTTCTTT,CASSTISEAFF
-,TRBJ1-5,TRBV10-2,-,TGCGCCAGCAGTGACAGGCCCAATCAGCCCCAGCATTTT,CASSDRPNQPQHF
-,TRBJ1-1,TRBV5-6,-,TGTGCCAGCAGCTTTTCAGAAGGGGTAGAAGCTTTCTTT,CASSFSEGVEAFF
-,TRBJ1-1,TRBV5-1,-,TGCGCCAGCAGCTTGGTTGGTTCGAACACTGAAGCTTTCTTT,CASSLVGSNTEAFF
-,TRBJ1-2,TRBV5-6,-,TGTGCCAGCAGCTTGGCGGCTGGGGGGGCCTCCAACCCTTATGGCTACACCTTC,CASSLAAGGASNPYGYTF
-,TRBJ2-7,TRBV11-2,-,TGTGCCAGCAGCTCCGCCGGCAGGGCCCCGAGCTCCTACGAGCAGTACTTC,CASSSAGRAPSSYEQYF
-,TRBJ1-2,TRBV5-8,-,TGTGCCAGCAGCACACAGCGAAACTATGGCTACACCTTC,CASSTQRNYGYTF
-,TRBJ1-6,TRBV13,-,TGTGCCAGCAGCTTAGGCCCCGGGACGATCAATTCACCCCTCCACTTT,CASSLGPGTINSPLHF
-,TRBJ1-1,TRBV6-5,-,TGTGCCAGCAGCTCCGGGACGGGGAACACTGAAGCTTTCTTT,CASSSGTGNTEAFF
-,TRBJ1-2,TRBV20-1,-,TGCAGTGCTAGTGAGCAGAACTATGGCTACACCTTC,CSASEQNYGYTF
-,TRBJ2-3,TRBV2,-,TGTGCCAGCAAGGTTGAGGCTCATACGCAGTATTTT,CASKVEAHTQYF
-,TRBJ2-5,TRBV6-5,-,TGTGCCAGCAGTTACTTAGAGACCCAGTACTTC,CASSYLETQYF
TRBD1,TRBJ1-2,TRBV28,few,TGTGCCAGCACCTACCGACAGGGGGCCTATGGCTACACCTTC,CASTYRQGAYGYTF
TRBD2,TRBJ2-1,TRBV6-1,-,TGTGCCAGCAGTGCCCCACTAGCGGGGGGGCCCTACAATGAGCAGTTCTTC,CASSAPLAGGPYNEQFF
-,TRBJ1-1,TRBV5-4,-,TGTGCCAGCAGCTCCCCCTCGGCAGGGGAAATCGCTGAAGCTTTCTTT,CASSSPSAGEIAEAFF
-,TRBJ2-3,TRBV4-1,-,TGCGCCAGCAGCCAAAAATTTTCGGGGGTTGGAGATACGCAGTATTTT,CASSQKFSGVGDTQYF
TRBD2,TRBJ2-5,TRBV5-1,-,TGCGCCAGCAGCCTCGGACTAGCGGGGGGGCCCGGAGAGACCCAGTACTTC,CASSLGLAGGPGETQYF
-,TRBJ2-3,TRBV10-1,-,TGCGCCAGCAGTGAGTCGTTGGGGCCCACGCGTTCGCAGTATTTT,CASSESLGPTRSQYF
-,TRBJ2-2,TRBV12-3/TRBV12-4,-,TGTGCCAGCAGTTCTATTCACCCTGGGGAGCTGTTTTTT,CASSSIHPGELFF
-,TRBJ1-4,TRBV11-3,-,TGTGCCAGCAGCTTAGCCCTCCGACCGGACAGAACAACTAATGAAAAACTGTTTTTT,CASSLALRPDRTTNEKLFF
-,TRBJ2-1,TRBV6-5,-,TGTGCCAGCAGCCGTCAGTACAATGAGCAGTTCTTC,CASSRQYNEQFF
-,TRBJ2-7,TRBV29-1,few,TGCAGCGTTGAAACGTTTGGGGACACCTACGAGCAGTACTTC,CSVETFGDTYEQYF
-,TRBJ2-3,TRBV27,-,TGTGCCAGCAGTCAAATGCGGGACGGATCCGCAGATACGCAGTATTTT,CASSQMRDGSADTQYF
-,TRBJ1-5,TRBV19,-,TGTGCCAGTAGTATACTCCAGGTGGGCAGGTTCCCCACGCAGCCCCAGCATTTT,CASSILQVGRFPTQPQHF
-,TRBJ1-5,TRBV4-1,few,TGCGCCAGCAGCCAAAAACCTAGCGGCAATCAGCCCCAGCATTTT,CASSQKPSGNQPQHF
TRBD2,TRBJ2-7,TRBV6-5,-,TGTGCCAGCAGCCAGACTAGCGGGGGACTAGTGCAGTACTTC,CASSQTSGGLVQYF
-,TRBJ2-5,TRBV12-3/TRBV12-4,many,TGTGCCAGCAGTCCTGCGGAGCAAGAGACCCAGTACTTC,CASSPAEQETQYF
-,TRBJ1-3,TRBV4-1,-,TGCGCCAGCAGCCAAGGGGACTTCTCTGGAAACACCATATATTTT,CASSQGDFSGNTIYF
TRBD1,TRBJ2-5,TRBV27,-,TGTGCCAGCAGTTTATCAGGGACAGGGGACGGGACCCAGTACTTC,CASSLSGTGDGTQYF
-,TRBJ1-2,TRBV6-5,-,TGTGCCAGCAGCTCAGACAGCTATGGCTACACCTTC,CASSSDSYGYTF